This T cell receptor (beta chain) was captured in a study of blood T cell repertoires in COVID-19. Turning to the study itself: Both acute and convalescent COVID-19 samples were obtained from the United States, Italy and Spain.

Here immunoSEQ multiplex PCR was the method, and the copy in TCRdb shows in-frame clones only, minus some. The data contain approximately 150,000 clones, approximately 88% of them seen just once; the ten biggest clones take up roughly 4%. Material for sequencing was peripheral blood. The TCR sequence derives from a woman aged 55 to 70 who had recovered from COVID-19.

The CDR3 DNA is TGTGCCAGCAGCCAACACGAATCTCGGGAGGGCTACACCTTC. Translation gives CASSQHESREGYTF. This chain joins TRBV4-2 and TRBJ1-2; D call uncertain. The CDR3 consists of 14 residues. V lost 2 bases to trimming and J lost 8 bases, with 15 bases between them. Looked up from germline, CDR1 is LGHNA and CDR2 is YNFKEQ.